These 30 T cell receptor beta chains originate from one sample sequenced in a study of T cells after yellow fever vaccination. A single record per CDR3 protein comes from TCRdb applying MiXCR to the 5' RACE reads. This table holds a few hundred thousand distinct CDR3 sequences, less than 9.5% found once. Specimen: CD4+ T cells sorted from PBMCs, collected 5 days after the yellow fever booster vaccination. These receptor sequences come from a man younger than 30 who received the YFV17D yellow fever vaccine.

This chain connects TRBV4-2 to TRBJ2-7; TRBD1 matches at 7 bases. In germline, CDR1 is LGHNA, CDR2 YNFKEQ. V lost 4 bases to trimming and J lost 2 bases; unmatched junction nucleotides: 5. The CDR3 has 14 residues. The CDR3: CASSLPGTAYEQYF. The CDR3 DNA reads as TGTGCCAGCAGCCTGCCCGGGACAGCCTACGAGCAGTACTTC.

The chain joins TRBV6-5 to TRBJ2-4; D is possibly TRBD2 (6 bases). The CDR3 is made up of 14 amino acids. Trimming removed 0 bases at V and 6 bases at J, with 9 bases between. Germline lookup yields CDR1 MNHEY and CDR2 SVGAGI. Here the CDR3 DNA reads TGTGCCAGCAGTTACTCGCCCGGGGGAAACATTCAGTACTTC. Its protein is CASSYSPGGNIQYF.

This clonotype was picked up many times. The chain recombines TRBV5-1 with TRBJ2-5; TRBD1 is a possible D gene (6 bases). Germline CDR1 and CDR2: SGHRS and YFSETQ. The ends were cut back, 4 bases at V and 2 bases at J, with 21 bases in the middle. The CDR3 is 17 amino acids. CDR3 sequence: CASSPYNPQGYQETQYF. The CDR3 DNA follows: TGCGCCAGCAGCCCTTACAATCCTCAGGGGTATCAAGAGACCCAGTACTTC.

V usage is TRBV2 and J usage is TRBJ2-2; 8 bases are shared with TRBD1. V was clipped by 6 bases and J by 4 bases; unmatched bases: 10. Looked up from germline, CDR1 is SNHLY and CDR2 is FYNNEI. The CDR3 is 16 residues long. The CDR3 bases are TGTGCCAGCAGGACCCAGGGGGCGGGTAGCACCGGGGAGCTGTTTTTT. It is translated as CASRTQGAGSTGELFF.

This chain joins TRBV6-2 or TRBV6-3 and TRBJ1-4; possibly TRBD1 for D (5 bases). Germline V gene sequence: CDR1 MNHEY, CDR2 SVGEGT. Trimming shortened V by 9 bases and J by 7 bases, and 15 bases separated the two germline ends. CDR3 length: 13 residues. For the CDR3, the DNA is TGTGCCAGTCGGGTAGGGGTGACTGAAAAACTGTTTTTT. It yields the protein CASRVGVTEKLFF.

The chain links TRBV2 to TRBJ1-2; maybe TRBD1 (6 bases). V lost 2 bases, J lost 0 bases, and 10 bases lay in between. This CDR3 comprises 15 residues. Germline CDR1 is SNHLY and CDR2 is FYNNEI. As DNA, the CDR3 is TGTGCCAGCAGTGAAAAGACAGGAACTAACTATGGCTACACCTTC. Protein product: CASSEKTGTNYGYTF.

This clonotype has just a few counts. V usage is TRBV24-1 and J usage is TRBJ2-3; 11 bases align to TRBD1. This CDR3 is built from 14 residues. The V gene end was trimmed by 10 bases and the J gene end by 3 bases; junction bases not matched to a gene: 5. The germline V gene encodes CDR1 KGHDR and CDR2 SFDVKD. DNA of the CDR3: TGTGCCACGAGGGGACAGGGGGTGACAGATACGCAGTATTTT. Its translation is CATRGQGVTDTQYF.

This clonotype was seen once. This chain links TRBV9 with TRBJ1-2; no firm D call. The germline V and J ends were trimmed by 6 bases and 5 bases, with 14 bases remaining between them. The CDR3 contains 13 residues. Germline values: CDR1 SGDLS, CDR2 YYNGEE. The CDR3 DNA is TGTGCCAGCACCCGAGGACCGCTTTATGGCTACACCTTC. Translation gives CASTRGPLYGYTF.

The V gene is TRBV6-1, the J gene TRBJ2-3, with TRBD2 as a possible D gene (5 bases). V was trimmed by 4 bases and J by 3 bases, leaving 14 bases between them. Looked up from germline, CDR1 is MNHNS and CDR2 is SASEGT. This CDR3 contains 15 residues. The CDR3 nucleotides read TGTGCCAGCAGTGCCGAGGGAGTAGCGACAGATACGCAGTATTTT. The encoded protein is CASSAEGVATDTQYF.

This clonotype was picked up many times. The rearrangement links TRBV5-4 to TRBJ1-2; tentative D call: TRBD1 (5 bases). Germline assignment: CDR1 SGHNT and CDR2 YYREEE (reference sequence). CDR3 size: 13 residues. The ends were cut back, 2 bases at V and 8 bases at J, with 13 bases in the middle. The CDR3 nucleotides are TGTGCCAGCAGCTTCTCCAGGGCTGCCGGCTACACCTTC. Its translation is CASSFSRAAGYTF.

In its sample, this clonotype was seen a few times. The chain combines TRBV7-2 with TRBJ1-2, with 8 bases matching TRBD1. Trimming took 4 bases from V and 0 from J; bases not matched to a gene: 10. Per germline, CDR1 SGHTA and CDR2 FQGNSA. This CDR3 contains 17 residues. CDR3 loop: CASSWGRDRPTNYGYTF. CDR3 bases: TGTGCCAGCAGCTGGGGTCGGGACAGGCCTACTAACTATGGCTACACCTTC.

This clonotype was seen at least ten times. This chain joins TRBV12-3 or TRBV12-4 and TRBJ2-5; 11 bases align to TRBD2. This CDR3 region has 16 residues. The ends lost 6 bases at V and 2 bases at J; junction bases unmatched: 8. The CDR3 is CASSHGTSGNQETQYF. The CDR3, as DNA: TGTGCCAGCAGCCACGGGACTAGCGGAAATCAAGAGACCCAGTACTTC.

This chain uses TRBV7-2 with TRBJ2-7; no definite D call. This CDR3 contains 13 residues. The V gene lost 4 bases and the J gene lost 6 bases, with 13 bases spanning the gap. CDR1 SGHTA and CDR2 FQGNSA come from the germline V gene. Here the CDR3 reads CASSSNGSGEQYV. The CDR3 nucleotides are TGTGCCAGCAGCTCGAACGGGTCGGGCGAGCAGTACGTC.

V gene TRBV18 combines with J gene TRBJ1-5; 7 bases line up with TRBD1. After removal of 4 bases from V and 5 bases from J, the junction contained 8 bases not matched to a gene. The CDR3 contains 15 residues. Germline V lookup: CDR1 KGHSH, CDR2 LQKENI. CDR3 sequence reads: CASSRVQGLYQPQHF. Here the CDR3 DNA reads TGTGCCAGCTCACGGGTACAGGGGTTATATCAGCCCCAGCATTTT.

The sample holds a few counts of this clonotype. CDR3 sequence reads: CASRPQGGFLKQFF. CDR3 nucleotides: TGTGCCAGCCGTCCTCAAGGGGGGTTCCTAAAGCAGTTCTTC. The rearrangement uses TRBV12-3 or TRBV12-4 and TRBJ2-1, with D tentatively TRBD1 or TRBD2 (6 bases each). The CDR3 sequence is 14 residues long. Trimming left V 8 bases short and J 11 bases short, with 22 bases between.

This clonotype has a handful of counts. The CDR3 nucleotides are TGCAGTGCTAGCCCCGGACAGGCTAATAACTATGGCTACACCTTC. It specifies CSASPGQANNYGYTF. The chain carries TRBV20-1 and TRBJ1-2; 7 positions agree with TRBD1. Trimming at V came to 3 bases and at J to 1 base, leaving 8 bases not matched to a gene. Germline V gene sequence: CDR1 DFQATT, CDR2 SNEGSKA (reference sequence). This CDR3 comprises 15 residues.

The chain couples TRBV20-1 to TRBJ2-7, with TRBD2 as a possible D gene (6 bases). Trimming stripped 6 bases from V and 2 bases from J, with 20 bases between. This CDR3 has 15 residues. Per germline, CDR1 DFQATT and CDR2 SNEGSKA (reference sequence). CDR3 sequence reads: CSARKAPGVTYEQYF. CDR3 sequence (DNA): TGCAGTGCCCGAAAGGCCCCGGGAGTAACCTACGAGCAGTACTTC.

The table lists this clonotype with a few counts. V is TRBV15 and J is TRBJ1-4; D possibly corresponds to TRBD1 (5 bases). CDR1 and CDR2 from the germline V gene are LNHNV and YYDKDF (reference sequence). This CDR3 contains 13 residues. The ends were cut back, 0 bases at V and 11 bases at J, with 10 bases in the middle. CDR3 sequence reads: CATSREWGTKLFF. In DNA, the CDR3 is TGTGCCACCAGCAGAGAATGGGGGACGAAACTGTTTTTT.

This clonotype was seen a handful of times. The V gene is TRBV2, the J gene TRBJ1-1, with D perhaps TRBD1 (5 bases). Trimming stripped 3 bases from V and 11 bases from J, with 13 bases between. Germline V gene data show CDR1 as SNHLY and CDR2 as FYNNEI. This CDR3 is 12 amino acids long. The DNA for the CDR3 is TGTGCCAGCAGTGATAGGGGTTTCGGTGCTTTCTTT. Residues: CASSDRGFGAFF.

Only one count was recorded for this clonotype. The junction and the germline gene differ at one end; a read error may be behind it. This chain connects TRBV7-8 to TRBJ2-3; D is tentatively TRBD1 or TRBD2 (5 bases each). Germline CDR1 and CDR2: SGHVS and FQNEAQ. The CDR3 totals 16 residues. DNA for the CDR3: TGTGCCAGCAGCCTAGGGACGGCCTCTAGCACAGATACGCTGTATTTT. This gives the protein CASSLGTASSTDTLYF.

The CDR3 loop reads CASSLALGGIGNEQFF. The CDR3 DNA reads TGTGCCAGCAGCTTGGCCCTAGGGGGGATAGGCAATGAGCAGTTCTTC. The rearrangement uses TRBV5-8 and TRBJ2-1, with D perhaps TRBD1 or TRBD2 (6 bases each). Deletions cut 0 bases from V and 6 bases from J, with 16 bases between. Per the germline V gene, CDR1 is SGHTS and CDR2 is YDEGEE. This CDR3 is 16 amino acids long.

This clonotype was counted a few times. The V gene is TRBV4-2, the J gene TRBJ1-5, with D uncertain. Germline V gives CDR1 LGHNA, CDR2 YNFKEQ. This CDR3 comprises 13 residues. V was pared by 1 base and J by 5 bases, with 6 bases between. CDR3 coding DNA: TGTGCCAGCAGCCAAGTGGAGGATCAGCCCCAGCATTTT. This gives the protein CASSQVEDQPQHF.

The rearrangement links TRBV20-1 to TRBJ2-1, with a possible D match to TRBD2 (5 bases). Trimming cost V 3 bases and J 0 bases, with 6 bases left between them. The germline gives CDR1 DFQATT, CDR2 SNEGSKA (reference sequence). The CDR3 has 13 amino acids. In DNA, the CDR3 is TGCAGTGCTAGGGAGGACTCCTACAATGAGCAGTTCTTC. Translated, it gives CSAREDSYNEQFF.

The table lists this clonotype with a few counts. For the CDR3, the DNA is TGTGCCAGCAGCCCTGAGGGACTGAGGGGTGAAAAACTGTTTTTT. Its translation is CASSPEGLRGEKLFF. The chain links TRBV7-2 to TRBJ1-4; D perhaps matches TRBD1 (5 bases). This CDR3 is 15 amino acids long. Germline V gives CDR1 SGHTA, CDR2 FQGNSA. Trimming shortened V by 5 bases and J by 7 bases, and 17 bases separated the two germline ends.

The chain carries TRBV7-2 and TRBJ1-1; D is ambiguous. The CDR3 is 14 amino acids. The V gene's germline CDR1 is SGHTA and CDR2 FQGNSA. Trimming removed 3 bases at V and 6 bases at J, with 14 bases between. CDR3 DNA: TGTGCCAGCAGCTTGGACCTCAATCGCGCTGAAGCTTTCTTT. Translated, it gives CASSLDLNRAEAFF.

The V and J genes are TRBV6-5 and TRBJ1-6; a weak D match, TRBD1 (5 bases). The germline CDR1 and CDR2 sequences are MNHEY and SVGAGI. The CDR3 sequence is 15 residues long. V was cut by 3 bases and J by 10 bases, with 16 bases left in between. DNA of the CDR3: TGTGCCAGCAGTTATAGGGCCCAAACAGGATCACCCCTCCACTTT. It codes for CASSYRAQTGSPLHF.

In DNA form, the CDR3 reads TGCGCCAGCAGCTTTGACTCGGGGGTATCGGAGACCCAGTACTTC. As protein: CASSFDSGVSETQYF. This rearrangement joins TRBV5-1 to TRBJ2-5, with a tentative D call TRBD2 (6 bases). The CDR3 is made up of 15 amino acids. Germline V gene data show CDR1 as SGHRS and CDR2 as YFSETQ. V lost 2 bases, J lost 5 bases, and 16 bases lay in between.

The rearrangement joins TRBV14 to TRBJ1-2; no definite D call. Germline lookup yields CDR1 SGHDN and CDR2 FVKESK. V lost 4 bases and J lost 4, with 10 bases in between. CDR3 size: 13 residues. The CDR3 sequence: CASSPRVGYGYTF. Written as DNA, the CDR3 is TGTGCCAGCAGCCCGAGGGTGGGCTATGGCTACACCTTC.

The V call is TRBV10-3, the J call TRBJ1-1, with TRBD1 as a possible D gene (5 bases). Looked up from germline, CDR1 is ENHRY and CDR2 is SYGVKD. The germline V and J ends were trimmed by 10 bases and 1 base, with 19 bases remaining between them. The CDR3 contains 15 residues. The CDR3, as DNA: TGTGCCAGCAGGCACGGCAGTGGGGGGAACACTGAAGCTTTCTTT. It specifies CASRHGSGGNTEAFF.

This clonotype has just a few counts. This chain uses TRBV6-2 or TRBV6-3 with TRBJ2-4; tentative D call: TRBD2 (6 bases). Trimming removed 5 bases from V and 0 bases from J, with 11 bases in between. The CDR3 is made up of 15 amino acids. Per germline, CDR1 MNHEY and CDR2 SVGEGT. The DNA of the CDR3 is TGTGCCAGCAGTGACTGGGGAGGAGCCAAAAACATTCAGTACTTC. This sequence encodes CASSDWGGAKNIQYF.